The present entry profiles one TCR beta chain with its context. Its antigen is unknown. The data stem from a study of T cell responses to AZD1222 COVID-19 vaccine. The CDR3 runs to 13 residues. Trimming cost V 2 bases and J 3 bases, with 8 bases left between them. Clones were read by immunoSEQ multiplex PCR, and TCRdb kept only the in-frame ones, dropping some. The sample contains some 180,000 clones, roughly nine tenths of which appear only once. Study-wide findings and caveats: Repertoires were obtained only post-peak T cell response. Clonal diversity was possibly underestimated; the donors were predominantly white British and more often female. Only 6 or 7 AZD1222 recipients tested seropositive at baseline.

The V call is TRBV12-3 or TRBV12-4, the J call TRBJ2-7; D is unresolved. The clonotype was recovered from an adult who received the AZD1222 COVID-19 vaccine. The input for sequencing was peripheral blood, taken 28 days after the second AZD1222 dose. CDR3 DNA: TGTGCCAGCAGTTTAACTCCCAGCTACGAGCAGTACTTC. It encodes CASSLTPSYEQYF.